This T cell receptor beta chain comes out of a study of cytomegalovirus exposure and HLA in healthy donors. The study's findings and limits: The tendency of first-cohort TCR clusters to co-occur in the roughly 120 validation repertoires was the finding of a later analysis. Cytomegalovirus association was assigned to over 150 TCR beta chains. Most TCRs appeared rarely, but some public TCRs recurred in many donors. In vitro experiments confirmed that three CMV-associated chains were specific for CMV antigens.

About this clone itself: Its antigen remains unidentified.

TCRdb keeps only in-frame clones here, not all; method: immunoSEQ multiplex PCR. Among about 180,000 clones listed, 85% were seen once. CDR1 is MGHRA and CDR2 is YSYEKL in the germline V gene. Trimming took 2 bases from V and 7 from J; bases not matched to a gene: 12. CDR3 length: 16 amino acids. The source is a man younger than 30 in good health and CMV-seropositive. The J gene is TRBJ2-7, the V gene TRBV4-1; 9 nucleotides match TRBD2. Sequenced material: PBMCs. The CDR3 sequence: CASSQPPAGGPSEQYF. CDR3 nucleotides: TGCGCCAGCAGCCAACCCCCCGCGGGAGGGCCGTCTGAGCAGTACTTC.